The TCR beta chain under discussion was sequenced for a study of cytotoxic CD8 clonotypes in ibrutinib-treated CLL. Broader study findings: The times at which samples were taken varied between sustained-remission and progressing patients. Treatment saw public clonotypes, which were uncommon, either contract or stay stable. T-cell clonality at baseline went above that of age-matched healthy donors and rose and fell with circulating CD8+ T-cell counts.

This clone was picked up a small number of times. Its antigen is still unknown. Profiling relied on immunoSEQ multiplex PCR, and the TCRdb table lists in-frame clones only, not all of them. Among 30,000 or so clones listed, roughly 76% were seen once. V lost 5 bases, J lost 2 bases, and 9 bases lay in between. This CDR3 has 13 amino acids. Germline assignment: CDR1 MDHEN and CDR2 SYDVKM. This sequence joins TRBV28 and TRBJ2-5, with D possibly being TRBD1 or TRBD2 (6 bases each). Material: PBMCs, obtained after 36 months of ibrutinib treatment. The TCR originated in a human donor with chronic lymphocytic leukemia. The DNA of the CDR3 is TGTGCCAGCAGTCGAGGGGGGCAAGAGACCCAGTACTTC. Its translation is CASSRGGQETQYF.